The 23 T cell receptor beta chains listed next were all sequenced from one sample in a study of shared T cell receptors in the human thymus. Clones were read by immunoSEQ multiplex PCR, and TCRdb kept only the in-frame ones, dropping some. The sample carries approximately 760,000 clones, roughly 88% recorded once. These sequences were also reported in another study, on human thymus T cells.

Material for sequencing was thymocytes. Receptors were obtained from a girl under three years old with a congenital heart defect.

V gene TRBV12-5 combines with J gene TRBJ2-3; TRBD2 matches 10 bases. There are 13 residues in the CDR3. CDR1 is LGHNT, CDR2 FRNRAP, per germline. The V and J ends lost 10 bases and 2 bases, in that order; junction bases with no gene match: 3. The CDR3 DNA follows: TGTGCTAAGCTAGCGGGGGACACAGATACGCAGTATTTT. Translating gives CAKLAGDTDTQYF. Based on the CDR3 plus reference TRBV12-5 and TRBJ2-3, the full variable domain is DARVTQTPRHKVTEMGQEVTMRCQPILGHNTVFWYRQTMMQGLELLAYFRNRAPLDDSGMPKDRFSAEMPDATLATLKIQPSEPRDSAVYFCAKLAGDTDTQYFGPGTRLTVL.

The V gene is TRBV6-6, the J gene TRBJ2-5; D unclear. CDR1 MNHNY and CDR2 SVGAGI come from the germline V gene (reference sequence). Trimming removed 6 bases at V and 2 bases at J, with 16 bases between. CDR3 length: 15 residues. The CDR3 DNA reads TGTGCCAGCAGACCTCAAACCCCTCTACAAGAGACCCAGTACTTC. It specifies CASRPQTPLQETQYF.

The J gene is TRBJ2-7, the V gene TRBV28; 7 bases agree with TRBD1. CDR3 length equals 15 residues. The V segment lost 8 bases and the J segment 3 bases; nucleotides outside the gene matches: 13. Germline V gene lookup returns CDR1 MDHEN and CDR2 SYDVKM. The CDR3 here is CASFFGQAPIYEQYF. CDR3 coding DNA: TGTGCCAGCTTTTTCGGACAGGCCCCAATCTACGAGCAGTACTTC.

The chain is built from TRBV5-6 and TRBJ1-2; D possibly corresponds to TRBD1 (6 bases). Germline V CDR1 and CDR2: SGHDT, YYEEEE. The CDR3 consists of 14 residues. V lost 4 bases to trimming and J lost 10 bases, with 20 bases between them. CDR3 sequence reads: CASSQDSGEWSYTF. The CDR3 DNA follows: TGTGCCAGCAGCCAGGACTCAGGGGAATGGTCCTACACCTTC.

The rearrangement uses TRBV7-6 and TRBJ2-1, with D perhaps TRBD2 (7 bases). V lost 2 bases and J 5 bases, leaving 28 bases between the germline ends. This CDR3 region has 20 residues. Per germline, CDR1 SGHVS and CDR2 FNYEAQ. CDR3 region: CASSLMGGGLLSSRNNEQFF. The CDR3 DNA sequence: TGTGCCAGCAGCTTAATGGGGGGGGGCTTACTATCCTCTAGAAACAATGAGCAGTTCTTC. The full variable domain, completed using reference TRBV7-6 and TRBJ2-1, is GAGVSQSPRYKVTKRGQDVALRCDPISGHVSLYWYRQALGQGPEFLTYFNYEAQQDKSGLPNDRFSAERPEGSISTLTIQRTEQRDSAMYRCASSLMGGGLLSSRNNEQFFGPGTRLTVL.

The chain combines TRBV2 with TRBJ1-1; 10 bases line up with TRBD1. Germline V lookup: CDR1 SNHLY, CDR2 FYNNEI. The CDR3 is 12 amino acids. The J segment lost 5 bases and the V segment lost 9 bases, leaving 3 bases of the junction unmatched. The CDR3 here is CASGTGATEAFF. CDR3 coding DNA: TGTGCCAGTGGGACAGGGGCGACTGAAGCTTTCTTT.

This clone turned up a few times. CDR3 loop: CASSQTVRFSYEQYF. In DNA form, the CDR3 reads TGTGCCAGCAGCCAAACAGTACGATTCTCCTACGAGCAGTACTTC. The chain carries TRBV6-5 and TRBJ2-7; unclear D gene. The V end was cut by 6 bases, the J end by 0 bases, with 15 bases between. The CDR3 is 15 residues long. Germline V gene lookup returns CDR1 MNHEY and CDR2 SVGAGI.

CDR3: CASGLVRTARGNYEQYF. CDR3 sequence (DNA): TGTGCTAGTGGTTTGGTACGAACCGCCAGGGGGAACTACGAGCAGTACTTC. V is TRBV12-5 and J is TRBJ2-7; 7 bases are shared with TRBD1. The CDR3 loop spans 17 amino acids. Germline assignment: CDR1 LGHNT and CDR2 FRNRAP. V was pared by 0 bases and J by 3 bases, with 11 bases of the junction left unmatched.

The rearrangement links TRBV28 to TRBJ1-5, with 11 positions matching TRBD1. The CDR3 has 16 amino acids. The V gene end was trimmed by 5 bases and the J gene end by 6 bases; junction bases not matched to a gene: 9. The V gene's germline CDR1 is MDHEN and CDR2 SYDVKM. The CDR3 is CASSPGQGAPTQPQHF. The CDR3 DNA sequence: TGTGCCAGCAGTCCCGGACAGGGGGCCCCCACTCAGCCCCAGCATTTT. Drawing the rest from reference TRBV28 and TRBJ1-5, the complete variable domain is DVKVTQSSRYLVKRTGEKVFLECVQDMDHENMFWYRQDPGLGLRLIYFSYDVKMKEKGDIPEGYSVSREKKERFSLILESASTNQTSMYLCASSPGQGAPTQPQHFGDGTRLSIL.

This clone was counted a few times. The CDR3 sequence is CASSPEQGTDNQPQHF. CDR3 sequence (DNA): TGTGCCAGCAGCCCGGAACAGGGGACGGACAATCAGCCCCAGCATTTT. V and J are TRBV5-5 and TRBJ1-5; 7 nucleotides agree with TRBD1. V gave up 4 bases and J gave up 3 bases; unmatched junction bases: 10. CDR3 length: 16 amino acids. The germline CDR1 and CDR2 sequences are SGHKS and YYEKEE (reference sequence).

The table lists this clone with a few counts. The chain combines TRBV29-1 with TRBJ1-1, with D hard to call. V dropped 8 bases and J dropped 5 bases, with 18 bases sitting between them. The CDR3 contains 13 residues. CDR1 and CDR2 (germline): SQVTM, ANQGSEA. Here the CDR3 DNA reads TGCAGCCTCTCCGGTTTTCTAGGTACTGAAGCTTTCTTT. This translates into CSLSGFLGTEAFF.

The CDR3 DNA is TGTGCCAGCAGCTTAGCGCTCGGGATGCAGGCTTTTGGCTACACCTTC. Its protein is CASSLALGMQAFGYTF. The J gene is TRBJ1-2, the V gene TRBV7-8; unclear D gene. This CDR3 is built from 16 residues. The ends were cut back, 0 bases at V and 7 bases at J, with 18 bases in the middle. Germline loops: CDR1 SGHVS, CDR2 FQNEAQ.

The chain links TRBV14 to TRBJ2-7, with 10 bases that match TRBD1. Per the germline V gene, CDR1 is SGHDN and CDR2 is FVKESK. V was clipped by 2 bases and J by 2 bases; unmatched bases: 3. The CDR3 is made up of 15 amino acids. CDR3 loop: CASSQKGQGTYEQYF. CDR3 coding DNA: TGTGCCAGCAGCCAAAAGGGACAGGGGACCTACGAGCAGTACTTC.

The chain combines TRBV6-6 with TRBJ1-4, with TRBD1 matching 7 bases. This CDR3 is built from 14 residues. CDR1 and CDR2 (germline): MNHNY, SVGAGI (reference sequence). After removal of 6 bases from V and 1 base from J, the junction contained 2 bases not matched to a gene. The chain's CDR3 is CASSRDRTNEKLFF. CDR3 bases: TGTGCCAGCAGCCGGGACAGAACTAATGAAAAACTGTTTTTT.

The rearrangement links TRBV4-3 to TRBJ2-4; TRBD2 agrees at 10 bases. Per germline, CDR1 LGHNA and CDR2 YSLEER. The CDR3 sequence is 18 residues long. Losses at the gene ends were 0 bases for V and 4 bases for J; bases not matched to a gene: 9. CDR3 protein: CASSQDLGTSAEKNIQYF. The CDR3 DNA reads TGCGCCAGCAGCCAAGACCTAGGGACTAGCGCTGAAAAAAACATTCAGTACTTC.

The CDR3 coding sequence is TGCGCCAGCAAAGAGGTCGGGGACTTTACCCAAGCTTTCTTT. Its translation is CASKEVGDFTQAFF. The chain is built from TRBV5-1 and TRBJ1-1, with a possible D match to TRBD1 (5 bases). V was trimmed by 6 bases and J by 9 bases, leaving 21 bases between them. Germline CDR1 SGHRS, CDR2 YFSETQ. There are 14 residues in the CDR3. The variable domain in full, with the rest retrieved from reference TRBV5-1 and TRBJ1-1, is KAGVTQTPRYLIKTRGQQVTLSCSPISGHRSVSWYQQTPGQGLQFLFEYFSETQRNKGNFPGRFSGRQFSNSRSEMNVSTLELGDSALYLCASKEVGDFTQAFFGQGTRLTVV.

This rearrangement joins TRBV10-2 to TRBJ2-1; D is perhaps TRBD2 (5 bases). The CDR3 is made up of 12 amino acids. The germline V gene has CDR1 WSHSY and CDR2 SAAADI. V dropped 7 bases and J dropped 6 bases, with 10 bases sitting between them. CDR3 coding DNA: TGCGCCAGCACCCTAGCCACCAATGAGCAGTTCTTC. Protein sequence: CASTLATNEQFF.

The chain couples TRBV4-3 to TRBJ1-2, with unresolved D. Between the trimmed V and J ends, which lost 2 bases and 1 base, there was a span of 14 bases. CDR3 length equals 16 residues. CDR1 is LGHNA and CDR2 is YSLEER in the germline V gene. The CDR3: CASSQNRRTGNYGYTF. DNA for the CDR3: TGCGCCAGCAGCCAAAATAGGAGGACGGGTAACTATGGCTACACCTTC.

The rearrangement joins TRBV5-6 to TRBJ1-5, with no clear D. The V and J ends lost 2 bases and 2 bases respectively, with 11 bases between them. CDR1 and CDR2 from the germline V gene are SGHDT and YYEEEE. The CDR3 is made up of 15 amino acids. The CDR3 spells CASSLSGGGNQPQHF. In nucleotides, the CDR3 is TGTGCCAGCAGCTTATCTGGAGGAGGCAATCAGCCCCAGCATTTT.

The rearrangement joins TRBV5-1 to TRBJ1-1; D not resolved. The ends were cut back, 0 bases at V and 0 bases at J, with 12 bases in the middle. The CDR3 is 16 residues long. Germline V gives CDR1 SGHRS, CDR2 YFSETQ. The CDR3 protein is CASSLGSARMNTEAFF. In nucleotides, the CDR3 is TGCGCCAGCAGCTTGGGTTCCGCGAGAATGAACACTGAAGCTTTCTTT.

This clone was counted once. The chain joins TRBV11-1 to TRBJ2-2; TRBD2 matches 7 bases. The CDR3 loop spans 15 amino acids. Germline CDR1 is SGHAT and CDR2 is FQDESV (reference sequence). V lost 5 bases, J lost 0 bases, and 3 bases stayed unmatched. The CDR3 loop reads CASSRSGANTGELFF. CDR3 nucleotide sequence: TGTGCCAGCAGCAGGAGCGGGGCGAACACCGGGGAGCTGTTTTTT.

This clone has a handful of counts. This chain links TRBV6-4 with TRBJ1-2, with TRBD1 as a possible D gene (6 bases). This CDR3 comprises 15 residues. Looked up from germline, CDR1 is MRHNA and CDR2 is SNTAGT. Trimming removed 8 bases from V and 7 bases from J, with 23 bases in between. Here the CDR3 DNA reads TGTGCCAGCCGGATGGGGTCAGAGTCGACAGGTGGCTACACCTTC. It codes for CASRMGSESTGGYTF.

The chain employs TRBV28 and TRBJ2-7, with 12 bases that match TRBD2. V was clipped by 1 base and J by 2 bases; unmatched bases: 9. The CDR3 consists of 18 residues. Germline assignment: CDR1 MDHEN and CDR2 SYDVKM. CDR3 sequence reads: CASSLSPGLAGNTYEQYF. The CDR3 coding sequence is TGTGCCAGCAGTTTATCACCGGGACTAGCGGGTAACACCTACGAGCAGTACTTC.